A selection of T cell receptor beta chains follows, all from one sample in a study of CD8 T cells in Susac syndrome. TCRdb ran MiXCR on the immunoSEQ multiplex PCR reads and lists one entry per CDR3 protein. The data show hundreds of thousands of distinct CDR3 sequences, 85% to 95% seen once. The source material was CD4+ T cells from PBMCs. These receptors originate from a human donor with multiple sclerosis. Each CDR3 is given with its conserved first and last residue. Fields, in order: V gene, J gene, clone size, D gene, CDR3 DNA, CDR3 protein. The D gene is left open where the match is weak. Expanded clones are given a class, and other clones once, few, many or no size at all.

TRBV28	TRBJ2-7	NA	NA	TGTGCCAGCAGTTGGCTTCCCTACGAGCAGTACTTC	CASSWLPYEQYF
TRBV2	TRBJ1-4	NA	NA	TGTGCCAGCACAGGGGTGGCTAATGAAAAACTGTTTTTT	CASTGVANEKLFF
TRBV12-3/TRBV12-4	TRBJ1-4	NA	TRBD1	TGTGCCAGCAGTTTAGGGGACAGCGCCGATGAAAAACTGTTTTTT	CASSLGDSADEKLFF
TRBV12-3/TRBV12-4	TRBJ2-5	NA	NA	TGTGCCAGCAGATCCGGACAGCAAGAGACCCAGTACTTC	CASRSGQQETQYF
TRBV6-2/TRBV6-3	TRBJ2-7	NA	NA	TGTGCCAGCAGTTACCCCGGGGGCCCGTGGGAGGAGCAGTACTTC	CASSYPGGPWEEQYF
TRBV7-2	TRBJ2-3	NA	TRBD2	TGTGCCAGCAGCTTAGCTCCTAGCGGGGGATCAGATACGCAGTATTTT	CASSLAPSGGSDTQYF
TRBV7-2	TRBJ1-5	NA	NA	TGTGCCAGCAGCGCCGGGGGGGATAGTCAGCCCCAGCATTTT	CASSAGGDSQPQHF
TRBV5-1	TRBJ2-7	NA	NA	TGCGCCAGCAGCTTGGAAGGCGCTTGGGAGCAGTACTTC	CASSLEGAWEQYF
TRBV6-1	TRBJ2-1	NA	TRBD1	TGTGCCAGCAGTGAACCACGACAGGGGACGTGGTTGAATGAGCAGTTCTTC	CASSEPRQGTWLNEQFF
TRBV27	TRBJ1-1	NA	NA	TGTGCCAGCAGTCCCCTCCCAGGGAACACTGAAGCTTTCTTT	CASSPLPGNTEAFF
TRBV12-3/TRBV12-4	TRBJ2-1	NA	TRBD2	TGTGCCAGCAGTTCTAGCGGGGGGCTAAACAATGAGCAGTTCTTC	CASSSSGGLNNEQFF
TRBV20-1	TRBJ2-1	NA	NA	TGCAGTGCTAGGTACCCCAGGCAGACAAACAATGAGCAGTTCTTC	CSARYPRQTNNEQFF
TRBV29-1	TRBJ1-1	NA	NA	TGCAGCGTTGGATCCCTCCGGCAAACTGAAGCTTTCTTT	CSVGSLRQTEAFF
TRBV23-1	TRBJ1-4	NA	TRBD1	TGCGCCAGCAGTCAACCACGGACAGGCACTAATGAAAAACTGTTTTTT	CASSQPRTGTNEKLFF
TRBV25-1	TRBJ2-7	NA	NA	TGTGCCAGCAGTGAATACGGGTCATACGAGCAGTACTTC	CASSEYGSYEQYF
TRBV28	TRBJ1-6	once	NA	TGTGCCAGCAGTTTTGTGAGCTCACCCCTCCACTTT	CASSFVSSPLHF
TRBV5-1	TRBJ1-5	NA	TRBD1	TGCGCCAGCAGCCCCGGACAGGGGGGTAGCAATCAGCCCCAGCATTTT	CASSPGQGGSNQPQHF
TRBV19	TRBJ1-2	NA	TRBD1	TGTGCCAGTAGTCTGACAGGGGACTATGGCTACACCTTC	CASSLTGDYGYTF
TRBV20-1	TRBJ2-3	NA	NA	TGCAGTGCTAGAGGTTCGAGTCTTGGGGCAGATACGCAGTATTTT	CSARGSSLGADTQYF
TRBV30	TRBJ1-6	NA	TRBD1	TGTGCCTGGAGTGTACCAGGGGGGCAGGGACGTTCACCCCTCCACTTT	CAWSVPGGQGRSPLHF
TRBV2	TRBJ1-2	NA	NA	TGTGCCAGCGCTGGGCAGGCTCGGCACACCTTC	CASAGQARHTF
TRBV19	TRBJ2-2	NA	NA	TGTGCCAGTAGTATTTCTCGACAGTCCACCGGGGAGCTGTTTTTT	CASSISRQSTGELFF
TRBV9	TRBJ2-1	NA	TRBD2	TGTGCCAGCAGCGTAGTTGGGACTAGCGGGGAGAATGAGCAGTTCTTC	CASSVVGTSGENEQFF
TRBV6-5	TRBJ2-4	NA	NA	TGTGCCAGCAGCCCCGTGGTAGCCAAAAACATTCAGTACTTC	CASSPVVAKNIQYF
TRBV3-1	TRBJ2-5	NA	TRBD2	TGTGCCAGCAGCCAAGGAGTAGTAGCGGGAGAGACCCAGTACTTC	CASSQGVVAGETQYF
TRBV3-1	TRBJ1-1	many	NA	TGTGCCAGCAGCCCGACAGGGAACACTGAAGCTTTCTTT	CASSPTGNTEAFF
TRBV20-1	TRBJ2-4	NA	TRBD2	TGCAGTGCTAGTCTGGTAGCGGGAGCCAAAAACATTCAGTACTTC	CSASLVAGAKNIQYF
TRBV10-2	TRBJ2-7	NA	TRBD2	TGCGCCAGCAGTCCAGCGGGGGGACACCTCTCCGAGCAGTACTTC	CASSPAGGHLSEQYF
TRBV6-1	TRBJ1-1	NA	NA	TGTGCCAGCAGTAGAGGGCGGCTGAACACTGAAGCTTTCTTT	CASSRGRLNTEAFF
TRBV5-1	TRBJ2-7	NA	NA	TGCGCCAGCAGCTTGTGGGGATCCTACGAGCAGTACTTC	CASSLWGSYEQYF
TRBV5-4	TRBJ2-1	NA	TRBD2	TGTGCCAGCAGCTATCGGACTAGCGGGAGCAATGAGCAGTTCTTC	CASSYRTSGSNEQFF
TRBV24-1	TRBJ2-1	NA	TRBD2	TGTGCCACCAGTGAGCCAGCGGGAAACAATGAGCAGTTCTTC	CATSEPAGNNEQFF
TRBV29-1	TRBJ2-5	NA	NA	TGCAGCGTTGCCACGGGGGAGACCCAGTACTTC	CSVATGETQYF
TRBV27	TRBJ2-2	NA	NA	TGTGCCAGCAGTTTATACGGGGGCCAAGATGCCGGGGAGCTGTTTTTT	CASSLYGGQDAGELFF
TRBV30	TRBJ2-1	NA	TRBD2	TGTGCCTGGAGTGTACGGATGCTTGCGGGAGGTTCCAATGAGCAGTTCTTC	CAWSVRMLAGGSNEQFF
TRBV5-1	TRBJ1-1	NA	NA	TGCGCCAGCAGCCCCTCCGGAGGAATGAACACTGAAGCTTTCTTT	CASSPSGGMNTEAFF
TRBV30	TRBJ1-5	NA	NA	TGTGCCTGGAGCAGGGGCGGCGGGCAGCCCCAGCATTTT	CAWSRGGGQPQHF
TRBV7-2	TRBJ2-1	once	NA	TGTGCCAGCAGCTTAGCCTGGACAGACCTGACGTTCTTC	CASSLAWTDLTFF
TRBV7-9	TRBJ2-2	NA	NA	TGTGCCAGCAGCTTTAAGCGTAACACCGGGGAGCTGTTTTTT	CASSFKRNTGELFF
TRBV5-1	TRBJ1-1	NA	NA	TGCGCCAGCAGCTCCACAGGGTTCACTGAAGCTTTCTTT	CASSSTGFTEAFF
TRBV12-1	TRBJ1-1	once	NA	TGTGCCAGCAACTGGTGCCGAAGGAATACTGAAGCTTTCTTT	CASNWCRRNTEAFF
TRBV30	TRBJ1-4	NA	NA	TGTGCCTGGAGCGGCGGCCCGGCCTCTCCACTGTTTTTT	CAWSGGPASPLFF
TRBV19	TRBJ2-3	NA	NA	TGTGCCAGTAGTACCCCGGTGCGAGCGGGCACCCACCATACGCAGTATTTT	CASSTPVRAGTHHTQYF
TRBV12-3/TRBV12-4	TRBJ2-7	NA	NA	TGTGCCAGCAGTTTAATGTTTGGGGGCGAGCAGTACTTC	CASSLMFGGEQYF
TRBV6-5	TRBJ1-1	NA	NA	TGTGCCAGCAGTGGCCCGTGGGGGACTGAAGCTTTCTTT	CASSGPWGTEAFF
TRBV20-1	TRBJ1-5	NA	TRBD1	TGCAGTGCTAGTCTTATGACAGGGAAAAATCAGCCCCAGCATTTT	CSASLMTGKNQPQHF
TRBV6-2/TRBV6-3	TRBJ2-1	NA	TRBD2	TGTGCCAGCAGTCTAGCGGGAGGGCCTGGCGAGCAGTTCTTC	CASSLAGGPGEQFF
TRBV7-2	TRBJ1-4	NA	NA	TGTGCCAGCAGCCAAACGGGAGCCGAAAAACTGTTTTTT	CASSQTGAEKLFF
TRBV5-4	TRBJ2-5	NA	TRBD1	TGTGCCAGCAGTTCACAGGGGGTCTTCTACCAAGAGACCCAGTACTTC	CASSSQGVFYQETQYF
TRBV6-2/TRBV6-3	TRBJ2-5	NA	NA	TGTGCCAGCAGTTATCTCCCGCTCCCAGGCGTAGCGGAGACCCAGTACTTC	CASSYLPLPGVAETQYF
TRBV6-1	TRBJ1-6	NA	TRBD1	TGTGCCAGCAGTGAAGGGACAGGGGGCAGGTCACCCCTCCACTTT	CASSEGTGGRSPLHF